This is a list of T cell receptor beta chains from one sample in a study of blood T cell repertoires in COVID-19. TCRdb's table, derived via immunoSEQ multiplex PCR, lists solely in-frame clones and lacks some. The sample yields about 150,000 clones, about 89% seen once. The sequenced sample consisted of peripheral blood. These receptors were taken from a man between 60 and 70 years old with active or convalescent COVID-19. CDR3s leave out the opening cysteine and the closing phenylalanine or tryptophan. Clone size is given for some rows only: seen once, a few or many times, or a class if the clone is expanded.

clone size: .; V gene: TRBV6-2/TRBV6-3; J gene: TRBJ2-7; CDR3 protein: ASSYSIYEQY
clone size: .; V gene: TRBV14; J gene: TRBJ2-7; CDR3 protein: ASSQDFWREGRYEQY
clone size: .; V gene: TRBV3-1/TRBV3-2; J gene: TRBJ1-2; CDR3 protein: ASSHRDTYGYT
clone size: .; V gene: TRBV3-1/TRBV3-2; J gene: TRBJ1-6; CDR3 protein: ASSQRRDRSPLH
clone size: .; V gene: TRBV12-3/TRBV12-4; J gene: TRBJ1-1; CDR3 protein: ASSSGERKI
clone size: .; V gene: TRBV9; J gene: TRBJ1-1; CDR3 protein: ASSVVAGGGTEAF
clone size: once; V gene: TRBV4-3; J gene: TRBJ2-6; CDR3 protein: ASSPRGTGGPSGANVLT
clone size: .; V gene: TRBV9; J gene: TRBJ1-1; CDR3 protein: ASSDRGGMNTEAF
clone size: .; V gene: TRBV28; J gene: TRBJ1-2; CDR3 protein: ASRPGLAYGYT
clone size: few; V gene: TRBV3-1/TRBV3-2; J gene: TRBJ2-2; CDR3 protein: ASRTSGRANTGELF
clone size: .; V gene: TRBV11-2; J gene: TRBJ2-5; CDR3 protein: ASSFLSRRGEWRTQY
clone size: .; V gene: TRBV4-1; J gene: TRBJ2-2; CDR3 protein: ASSDRGNTGELF
clone size: .; V gene: TRBV5-8; J gene: TRBJ1-1; CDR3 protein: ASSSFGEVNTEAF
clone size: .; V gene: TRBV24-1; J gene: TRBJ1-5; CDR3 protein: ATSDAGGVSNQPQH
clone size: .; V gene: TRBV27; J gene: TRBJ2-5; CDR3 protein: ASSLRLAGKLGVTQY
clone size: .; V gene: TRBV30; J gene: TRBJ1-5; CDR3 protein: AWSVRIGRVNQPQH
clone size: few; V gene: TRBV7-2; J gene: TRBJ1-1; CDR3 protein: ASRLGGNTEAF
clone size: .; V gene: TRBV30; J gene: TRBJ1-4; CDR3 protein: AWSIKTGQGGGKLF
clone size: .; V gene: TRBV19; J gene: TRBJ1-5; CDR3 protein: ASAGRGQSQPQH
clone size: .; V gene: TRBV11-1; J gene: TRBJ2-5; CDR3 protein: ASSSPGLASQETQY
clone size: .; V gene: TRBV7-9; J gene: TRBJ2-5; CDR3 protein: ASSLYGEEGETQY
clone size: .; V gene: TRBV9; J gene: TRBJ2-5; CDR3 protein: ASSFTGTGEEETQY
clone size: .; V gene: TRBV18; J gene: TRBJ1-6; CDR3 protein: ASSQPGQGSNSPLH
clone size: once; V gene: TRBV2; J gene: TRBJ2-1; CDR3 protein: ASSWTSGGVSEQF
clone size: few; V gene: TRBV7-2; J gene: TRBJ1-5; CDR3 protein: ASSLDRVNQPQH
clone size: .; V gene: TRBV19; J gene: TRBJ1-2; CDR3 protein: ASRGTGEDYGYT
clone size: .; V gene: TRBV6-5; J gene: TRBJ2-7; CDR3 protein: ASSYRTSSTYEQY
clone size: once; V gene: TRBV9; J gene: TRBJ2-7; CDR3 protein: ASSVMETGGPYEQY
clone size: .; V gene: TRBV20-1; J gene: TRBJ2-5; CDR3 protein: SASVAGSRETQY
clone size: once; V gene: TRBV21-1; J gene: TRBJ1-5; CDR3 protein: ASSKVDGEYSNQPQH